This T cell receptor beta chain was identified during a study of identical twins. A universal primer site was created by template switching, with the cDNA bearing unique molecular identifiers. TCRdb reprocessed the 5' RACE reads via MiXCR and lists one record per CDR3 protein. The sample includes approximately 490,000 distinct CDR3 sequences, around 20% of them seen just once. Losses at the gene ends were 4 bases for V and 3 bases for J; bases not matched to a gene: 15. The CDR3 is 17 residues long. In germline, CDR1 is SGHVS, CDR2 FQNEAQ. This same sample was also part of a study on yellow fever vaccine responses in identical twins.

This rearrangement joins TRBV7-8 to TRBJ2-7, with 7 positions matching TRBD2. This receptor was identified in a woman aged 18-35 years in good health. Sequencing was carried out using CD4+ T cells sorted from blood. The CDR3 reads CASSSRGREGPIYEQYV. CDR3 coding DNA: TGTGCCAGCAGCTCGCGCGGGAGAGAGGGTCCTATCTACGAGCAGTACGTC.